This T cell receptor beta chain was identified in a study of blood T cells in healthy people across ages. The authors ran a second PCR of about 6 to 11 cycles using a sample-barcoded 5' primer and a J-beta primer mix. TCRdb re-called the 5' RACE reads through MiXCR, storing one row per CDR3 protein. The sample carries about 400,000 distinct CDR3 sequences, about 52% recorded once. The table lists this clonotype with a few counts. This CDR3 region has 16 residues. CDR1 DFQATT and CDR2 SNEGSKA come from the germline V gene (reference sequence). The V gene lost 4 bases and the J gene lost 3 bases, with 16 bases spanning the gap.

Sample: blood. The origin of this receptor is a man aged 55 to 69 in good health. This sequence joins TRBV20-1 and TRBJ1-6; weak D call: TRBD1 (6 bases). This chain's CDR3 is CSATPGAQGYNSPLHF. The CDR3, as DNA: TGCAGTGCTACTCCGGGGGCCCAGGGCTATAATTCACCCCTCCACTTT.